The rows below give T cell receptor beta chains drawn from one sample of a study of T-cell reconstitution after alpha-beta-depleted transplantation in children. TCRdb reanalysed the PCR reads using MiXCR and keeps one entry per CDR3 protein. The sample lists some 200,000 distinct CDR3 sequences, about 8.2% occurring once. The sequences come from PBMCs, mostly from graft donor cells, collected 360 days after TCRalphabeta/CD19-depleted stem cell transplant. Source of these receptors: a male patient under 10 years old who had a stem cell transplant for acute myeloid leukemia, so the T cells may come from the graft donor. The CDR3 runs from the conserved cysteine through the conserved F or W. The order of the fields is J gene, D gene, V gene, clone size, CDR3 DNA, CDR3 protein. The D gene is left open where the match is weak. Expanded clones get a size class; other rows say once, few or many, or leave the size out.

j_gene: TRBJ2-5
d_gene: TRBD2
v_gene: TRBV10-3
abundance: many
CDR3nt: TGTGCCATCAGTGGGGGACTAAAAGAGACCCAGTACTTC
CDR3aa: CAISGGLKETQYF

j_gene: TRBJ2-5
d_gene: -
v_gene: TRBV7-2
abundance: many
CDR3nt: TGTGCCAGCAGCCCCTCAGGATGGGCCGAGACCCAGTACTTC
CDR3aa: CASSPSGWAETQYF

j_gene: TRBJ2-2
d_gene: -
v_gene: TRBV20-1
abundance: -
CDR3nt: TGCAGTGCTAGAGCGGGCCCCACCGGGGAGCTGTTTTTT
CDR3aa: CSARAGPTGELFF

j_gene: TRBJ2-1
d_gene: TRBD2
v_gene: TRBV20-1
abundance: -
CDR3nt: TGCAGTGCAACGTGGCCCCTAGCGGCCTACAATGAGCAGTTCTTC
CDR3aa: CSATWPLAAYNEQFF

j_gene: TRBJ2-7
d_gene: -
v_gene: TRBV5-1
abundance: medium-sized
CDR3nt: TGCGCCAGCAGCTTAATGGCGACAAGCTCCTACGAGCAGTACTTC
CDR3aa: CASSLMATSSYEQYF

j_gene: TRBJ2-3
d_gene: -
v_gene: TRBV20-1
abundance: many
CDR3nt: TGCAGTGCTCCGGGGCCCGGGCGTCCAGATACGCAGTATTTT
CDR3aa: CSAPGPGRPDTQYF

j_gene: TRBJ1-6
d_gene: TRBD1
v_gene: TRBV6-5
abundance: many
CDR3nt: TGTGCCAGCAGTTCCGACAGGGCCCCTAATTCACCCCTCCACTTT
CDR3aa: CASSSDRAPNSPLHF

j_gene: TRBJ2-5
d_gene: -
v_gene: TRBV20-1
abundance: -
CDR3nt: TGCAGTGAGGGGGGGCAAGAGACCCAGTACTTC
CDR3aa: CSEGGQETQYF

j_gene: TRBJ2-2
d_gene: TRBD2
v_gene: TRBV5-1
abundance: -
CDR3nt: TGCGCCAGCAGCTGGACTAGACCGCCCGGGGAGCTGTTTTTT
CDR3aa: CASSWTRPPGELFF

j_gene: TRBJ1-5
d_gene: -
v_gene: TRBV6-2/TRBV6-3
abundance: many
CDR3nt: TGTGCCAGCAGTTACTCTCGGTACGTCAATCAGCCCCAGCATTTT
CDR3aa: CASSYSRYVNQPQHF

j_gene: TRBJ1-4
d_gene: -
v_gene: TRBV20-1
abundance: -
CDR3nt: TGCAGTGCTAGCGAAGGGGCCACTAATGAAAAACTGTTTTTT
CDR3aa: CSASEGATNEKLFF

j_gene: TRBJ1-2
d_gene: -
v_gene: TRBV20-1
abundance: many
CDR3nt: TGCAGTGCGAGAATGGGCGCCGATGGCTACACCTTC
CDR3aa: CSARMGADGYTF

j_gene: TRBJ2-7
d_gene: TRBD1
v_gene: TRBV7-2
abundance: few
CDR3nt: TGTGCCAGCAGCTTAGGGACAGGCTTATACGAGCAGTACTTC
CDR3aa: CASSLGTGLYEQYF

j_gene: TRBJ2-3
d_gene: -
v_gene: TRBV5-1
abundance: many
CDR3nt: TGCGCCAGCAGCACGGGGCAAGTCTTTAGCGGTACTAGCACAGATACGCAGTATTTT
CDR3aa: CASSTGQVFSGTSTDTQYF

j_gene: TRBJ2-3
d_gene: TRBD2
v_gene: TRBV24-1
abundance: many
CDR3nt: TGTGCCACCAGTGAAGCCAGCGGGAGCGGCGCAGATACGCAGTATTTT
CDR3aa: CATSEASGSGADTQYF

j_gene: TRBJ1-2
d_gene: -
v_gene: TRBV12-3/TRBV12-4
abundance: few
CDR3nt: TGTGCCACCCGATTTAGGCATGGCTACACCTTC
CDR3aa: CATRFRHGYTF

j_gene: TRBJ2-3
d_gene: TRBD2
v_gene: TRBV12-5
abundance: many
CDR3nt: TGTGCTAGTGGTTTGGGGCAGCGGGAGCGTCGCACAGATACGCAGTATTTT
CDR3aa: CASGLGQRERRTDTQYF

j_gene: TRBJ1-6
d_gene: -
v_gene: TRBV4-2
abundance: few
CDR3nt: TGTGCCAGCAGGAAGGGTAGCTCCTATAATTCACCCCTCCACTTT
CDR3aa: CASRKGSSYNSPLHF

j_gene: TRBJ1-1
d_gene: TRBD1
v_gene: TRBV12-3/TRBV12-4
abundance: -
CDR3nt: TGTGCCAGCAGTTTAGTGAAACAGGGGACTGGCTCTGAAGCTTTCTTT
CDR3aa: CASSLVKQGTGSEAFF

j_gene: TRBJ2-5
d_gene: TRBD1
v_gene: TRBV6-2/TRBV6-3
abundance: -
CDR3nt: TGTGCCAGCAGTAACCCCGGGACAGGGGAAGAGACCCAGTACTTC
CDR3aa: CASSNPGTGEETQYF

j_gene: TRBJ2-7
d_gene: -
v_gene: TRBV7-2
abundance: once
CDR3nt: TGTGCCAGCAGCTTCACTCTCGAGCAGTACTTC
CDR3aa: CASSFTLEQYF

j_gene: TRBJ1-1
d_gene: -
v_gene: TRBV7-6
abundance: few
CDR3nt: TGTGCCAGCAGCCCGGGCCGTACAGGGAACACTGAAGCTTTCTTT
CDR3aa: CASSPGRTGNTEAFF

j_gene: TRBJ2-3
d_gene: -
v_gene: TRBV20-1
abundance: many
CDR3nt: TGCAGTGCCCCAGGGGCTAGCGGCACAGATACGCAGTATTTT
CDR3aa: CSAPGASGTDTQYF

j_gene: TRBJ1-2
d_gene: -
v_gene: TRBV20-1
abundance: -
CDR3nt: TGCTGTGCTAGAGATGGGGTGAGGGGATCATATGGCTACACCTTC
CDR3aa: CCARDGVRGSYGYTF

j_gene: TRBJ2-3
d_gene: TRBD1
v_gene: TRBV6-1
abundance: few
CDR3nt: TGTGCCAGCAGGATGGGACAGGGCACAGATACGCAGTATTTT
CDR3aa: CASRMGQGTDTQYF

j_gene: TRBJ2-2
d_gene: -
v_gene: TRBV7-2
abundance: -
CDR3nt: TGTGCCAGCAGCTTTTATGGCGGGGAGCTGTTTTTT
CDR3aa: CASSFYGGELFF

j_gene: TRBJ1-5
d_gene: TRBD1
v_gene: TRBV20-1
abundance: -
CDR3nt: TGCAGTGTGGACAGGGGCGGGCAGCCCCAGCATTTT
CDR3aa: CSVDRGGQPQHF

j_gene: TRBJ2-1
d_gene: -
v_gene: TRBV24-1
abundance: many
CDR3nt: TGTGCCACCAGTGATTGGAAAAGCTTTGACAATGAGCAGTTCTTC
CDR3aa: CATSDWKSFDNEQFF

j_gene: TRBJ2-2
d_gene: -
v_gene: TRBV2
abundance: many
CDR3nt: TGTGCCAGCAGTAGGGGGGCCCCGAACACCGGGGAGCTGTTTTTT
CDR3aa: CASSRGAPNTGELFF

j_gene: TRBJ1-2
d_gene: -
v_gene: TRBV29-1
abundance: -
CDR3nt: TGCAGCGTTGAATTCCAGATTGGCTACACCTTC
CDR3aa: CSVEFQIGYTF

j_gene: TRBJ1-1
d_gene: TRBD1
v_gene: TRBV13
abundance: few
CDR3nt: TGTGCCAGCAGCTCAGGACAGGGAAGGAACACTGAAGCTTTCTTT
CDR3aa: CASSSGQGRNTEAFF

j_gene: TRBJ2-3
d_gene: -
v_gene: TRBV5-1
abundance: -
CDR3nt: TGCGCCAGCAGCCCTTGGGACCTGGCCACAGATACGCAGTATTTT
CDR3aa: CASSPWDLATDTQYF

j_gene: TRBJ2-1
d_gene: -
v_gene: TRBV12-3/TRBV12-4
abundance: few
CDR3nt: TGTGCCAGCAGTGACCGGGACTCGTTTCTCTATGAGCAGTTCTTC
CDR3aa: CASSDRDSFLYEQFF

j_gene: TRBJ2-1
d_gene: -
v_gene: TRBV4-3
abundance: few
CDR3nt: TGCGCCAGCAGCCAAGACGGTGTTGGCCGTGAGCAGTTCTTC
CDR3aa: CASSQDGVGREQFF

j_gene: TRBJ2-2
d_gene: -
v_gene: TRBV7-2
abundance: -
CDR3nt: TGTGCCAGCAGCTTACATCCGGGGAACACCGGGGAGCTGTTTTTT
CDR3aa: CASSLHPGNTGELFF

j_gene: TRBJ1-3
d_gene: -
v_gene: TRBV10-3
abundance: many
CDR3nt: TGTGCCCAACCGCCAGGAACCTTCTCTGGAAACACCATATATTTT
CDR3aa: CAQPPGTFSGNTIYF

j_gene: TRBJ2-1
d_gene: TRBD2
v_gene: TRBV11-2
abundance: -
CDR3nt: TGTGCCAGCAGCTTAGAGGCTAGCGGGAGTTACAATGAGCAGTTCTTC
CDR3aa: CASSLEASGSYNEQFF

j_gene: TRBJ1-1
d_gene: TRBD1
v_gene: TRBV20-1
abundance: -
CDR3nt: TGCAGTGCTAGAGCGCAGGGGGCTATCCATAACGCTGAAGCTTTCTTT
CDR3aa: CSARAQGAIHNAEAFF

j_gene: TRBJ2-7
d_gene: -
v_gene: TRBV5-1
abundance: many
CDR3nt: TGCGCCAGCAGCTTGGACGACGAGCAGTACTTC
CDR3aa: CASSLDDEQYF

j_gene: TRBJ2-1
d_gene: TRBD1
v_gene: TRBV20-1
abundance: -
CDR3nt: TGCAGTGCTAGAGAGACAGGGGAGCGTGAGCAGTTCTTC
CDR3aa: CSARETGEREQFF

j_gene: TRBJ2-5
d_gene: TRBD2
v_gene: TRBV5-1
abundance: many
CDR3nt: TGCGCCAGCAGCAACGGACTAGCGGGGGGGCTCAAGACCCAGTACTTC
CDR3aa: CASSNGLAGGLKTQYF

j_gene: TRBJ1-2
d_gene: -
v_gene: TRBV28
abundance: few
CDR3nt: TGTGCCAGCACTCGGGAGAGCTATGGCTACACCTTC
CDR3aa: CASTRESYGYTF

j_gene: TRBJ2-3
d_gene: TRBD2
v_gene: TRBV7-9
abundance: -
CDR3nt: TGTGCCAGCAGCGGTCGACTAGCGGGGGATTTGGATACGCAGTATTTT
CDR3aa: CASSGRLAGDLDTQYF

j_gene: TRBJ2-5
d_gene: -
v_gene: TRBV12-3/TRBV12-4
abundance: many
CDR3nt: TGTGCCAGCAGTCACGGGAATCAGAAGACCCAGTACTTC
CDR3aa: CASSHGNQKTQYF

j_gene: TRBJ1-6
d_gene: -
v_gene: TRBV30
abundance: many
CDR3nt: TGTGCCTGGCAGAGGACCTATAATTCACCCCTCCACTTT
CDR3aa: CAWQRTYNSPLHF

j_gene: TRBJ1-1
d_gene: -
v_gene: TRBV5-1
abundance: -
CDR3nt: TGCGCCAGCATATCGCCGGGGTACACTGAAGCTTTCTTT
CDR3aa: CASISPGYTEAFF

j_gene: TRBJ1-4
d_gene: -
v_gene: TRBV7-8
abundance: -
CDR3nt: TGTGCCAGCAGCCCTGGGAGGGGGGCGAACCTGAATGAAAAACTGTTTTTT
CDR3aa: CASSPGRGANLNEKLFF

j_gene: TRBJ2-7
d_gene: -
v_gene: TRBV9
abundance: -
CDR3nt: TGTGCCAGCAGCGTAGAGCAAACAGGGTACGAGCAGTACTTC
CDR3aa: CASSVEQTGYEQYF

j_gene: TRBJ2-2
d_gene: -
v_gene: TRBV29-1
abundance: -
CDR3nt: TGCAGCGTTGCCCGGCAGGGGGGGACACCCGGGGAGCTGTTTTTT
CDR3aa: CSVARQGGTPGELFF

j_gene: TRBJ2-7
d_gene: TRBD1
v_gene: TRBV5-1
abundance: -
CDR3nt: TGCGCCAGCAGCATGATCCTCGGACAGGGTCAGTACGAGCAGTACTTC
CDR3aa: CASSMILGQGQYEQYF

j_gene: TRBJ2-1
d_gene: -
v_gene: TRBV19
abundance: few
CDR3nt: TGTGCCAGTAGTATAGAACCAGGGACGGTGGCCTATGAGCAGTTCTTC
CDR3aa: CASSIEPGTVAYEQFF

j_gene: TRBJ2-1
d_gene: -
v_gene: TRBV7-3
abundance: many
CDR3nt: TGTGCCAGCAGCTTGGGATTAGCCCCCTACAATGAGCAGTTCTTC
CDR3aa: CASSLGLAPYNEQFF

j_gene: TRBJ2-5
d_gene: -
v_gene: TRBV21-1
abundance: -
CDR3nt: TGTGCCAGCAGCAATCAGAGGGGAGAGACCCAGTACTTC
CDR3aa: CASSNQRGETQYF

j_gene: TRBJ2-5
d_gene: TRBD2
v_gene: TRBV20-1
abundance: many
CDR3nt: TGCAGTGCTAGCCCCGCGGTAGCGGGGGACCAAGAGACCCAGTACTTC
CDR3aa: CSASPAVAGDQETQYF

j_gene: TRBJ2-5
d_gene: TRBD2
v_gene: TRBV20-1
abundance: -
CDR3nt: TGCAGTGCTAGAGAACCACTAGCGGGGGCGGAGACCCAGTACTTC
CDR3aa: CSAREPLAGAETQYF

j_gene: TRBJ2-7
d_gene: TRBD1
v_gene: TRBV12-3/TRBV12-4
abundance: -
CDR3nt: TGTGCCAGCAGTTTCCCCGGACAGGCCACAGGTGAGCAGTACTTC
CDR3aa: CASSFPGQATGEQYF

j_gene: TRBJ2-5
d_gene: TRBD1
v_gene: TRBV12-3/TRBV12-4
abundance: many
CDR3nt: TGTGCCAGCAGTTTGGCCCCGGGACAGTCCTCTCCCTTTGACTTAGAGACCCAGTACTTC
CDR3aa: CASSLAPGQSSPFDLETQYF

j_gene: TRBJ2-2
d_gene: TRBD1
v_gene: TRBV12-3/TRBV12-4
abundance: many
CDR3nt: TGTGCCAGCAGTCCAAGTCCGACAGGGCCGAGCACCGGGGAGCTGTTTTTT
CDR3aa: CASSPSPTGPSTGELFF